This T cell receptor (beta chain) was documented in a study of patients and donors after allogeneic stem cell transplantation. This clonotype was detected only a few times. From the RT-PCR reads, TCRdb called clonotypes with MiXCR, one entry per CDR3 protein. The sample includes about 16,000 distinct CDR3 sequences, under 35% of them seen just once. Germline CDR1 and CDR2: GTSNPN and SVGIG (reference sequence). This CDR3 comprises 12 residues. V dropped 1 base and J dropped 6 bases, with 6 bases sitting between them. The sample was blood, either unsorted or a sorted T cell fraction (not recorded which). The clonotype comes from a human donor who was either an allogeneic HSCT recipient or a stem cell or donor lymphocyte infusion donor (not recorded which). It is not recorded whose cells these are; they may come from a transplant donor. This rearrangement joins TRBV30 to TRBJ1-4; D is undetermined. CDR3 protein: CAWSGVDEKLFF. The CDR3 DNA reads TGTGCCTGGAGTGGGGTGGATGAAAAACTGTTTTTT. The entire variable domain, with the rest obtained from reference TRBV30 and TRBJ1-4, is as follows: SQTIHQWPATLVQPVGSPLSLECTVEGTSNPNLYWYRQAAGRGLQLLFYSVGIGQISSEVPQNLSASRPQDRQFILSSKKLLLSDSGFYLCAWSGVDEKLFFGSGTQLSVL.